The next 14 T cell receptor beta chains were all read from a single sample in a study of T cells in narcolepsy. Libraries were prepared by immunoSEQ multiplex PCR; TCRdb keeps only in-frame clonotypes and omits some of them. The table lists about 34,000 clones, around four fifths of them singletons. The sample comprised CD45RA- memory CD4+ T cells from PBMCs. The receptors here all came from a human donor with narcolepsy.

The chain combines TRBV15 with TRBJ2-3; D not resolved. Trimming stripped 6 bases from V and 6 bases from J, with 10 bases between. The CDR3 is made up of 12 amino acids. Germline CDR1 reads LNHNV; CDR2 reads YYDKDF (reference sequence). CDR3 sequence reads: CATRRSGDTQYF. CDR3 nucleotide sequence: TGTGCCACCAGGAGGTCCGGGGATACGCAGTATTTT.

The V call is TRBV12-5, the J call TRBJ2-7; D is ambiguous. In germline, CDR1 is LGHNT, CDR2 FRNRAP. Between the trimmed V and J ends, which lost 1 base and 2 bases, there was a span of 6 bases. The CDR3 loop spans 13 amino acids. The DNA for the CDR3 is TGTGCTAGTGGTTTGGACGGACCCTACGAGCAGTACTTC. Translated, it gives CASGLDGPYEQYF.

This clone turned up a few times. The chain recombines TRBV11-2 with TRBJ2-3; D is unresolved. This CDR3 has 18 residues. V was shortened by 4 bases and J by 2 bases, with 22 bases between the two germline ends. The germline V gene encodes CDR1 SGHAT and CDR2 FQNNGV. This CDR3 reads CASSSTPGPIRPTDTQYF. DNA for the CDR3: TGTGCCAGCAGCTCGACCCCGGGTCCCATCAGGCCCACAGATACGCAGTATTTT.

The gene calls are TRBV5-1 and TRBJ2-3, with 8 bases lining up with TRBD1. Trimming took 1 base from V and 3 from J; bases not matched to a gene: 19. Germline-derived CDR1 and CDR2 are SGHRS and YFSETQ. The CDR3 length is 20 residues. CDR3 DNA sequence: TGCGCCAGCAGCTTGTTTCTCGGGACACTACGGGACAGGCCGACAGATACGCAGTATTTT. Amino acid sequence: CASSLFLGTLRDRPTDTQYF.

Comment on this clone: One junction end disagrees with the germline gene, perhaps due to a read error. V gene TRBV4-1 combines with J gene TRBJ1-5; D is unresolved. Germline CDR1 MGHRA, CDR2 YSYEKL. The CDR3 is made up of 15 amino acids. In nucleotides, the CDR3 is TGTGCCAGCAGCCAAGATCTGGGAACTAATCAGCCCCAGCATTTT. Translating gives CASSQDLGTNQPQHF.

The J gene is TRBJ2-1, the V gene TRBV7-3; no reliable D call. CDR1 is SGHTA and CDR2 is FQGTGA in the germline V gene. This CDR3 has 12 amino acids. Trimming shortened V by 3 bases and J by 8 bases, and 8 bases separated the two germline ends. CDR3 loop: CASSFSGDEQFF. The CDR3 DNA follows: TGTGCCAGCAGCTTCTCCGGCGATGAGCAGTTCTTC. Full variable domain (rest looked up from reference TRBV7-3 and TRBJ2-1): GAGVSQTPSNKVTEKGKYVELRCDPISGHTALYWYRQSLGQGPEFLIYFQGTGAADDSGLPNDRFFAVRPEGSVSTLKIQRTERGDSAVYLCASSFSGDEQFFGPGTRLTVL.

The chain couples TRBV7-2 to TRBJ1-5; D call uncertain. Trimming stripped 2 bases from V and 4 bases from J, with 6 bases between. The CDR3 totals 13 residues. The germline V gene has CDR1 SGHTA and CDR2 FQGNSA. The CDR3 DNA sequence: TGTGCCAGCAGCTTATATGATAATCAGCCCCAGCATTTT. Its protein product is CASSLYDNQPQHF.

The chain uses TRBV6-1 and TRBJ1-6; maybe TRBD1 (6 bases). V lost 3 bases to trimming and J lost 7 bases, with 10 bases between them. The CDR3 is 14 amino acids. Germline-derived CDR1 and CDR2 are MNHNS and SASEGT. The CDR3 coding sequence is TGTGCCAGCAGTGAGAGTGACAGGAATTCACCCCTCCACTTT. It yields the protein CASSESDRNSPLHF.

V usage is TRBV5-1 and J usage is TRBJ2-1; 8 bases fit TRBD1. CDR1 is SGHRS and CDR2 is YFSETQ in the germline V gene. V lost 0 bases, J lost 2 bases, and 7 bases stayed unmatched. This CDR3 region has 17 residues. CDR3 bases: TGCGCCAGCAGCTTGGGAGGTGGGACAGGTACCTACAATGAGCAGTTCTTC. Protein product: CASSLGGGTGTYNEQFF. The whole variable domain, remainder taken from reference TRBV5-1 and TRBJ2-1, is KAGVTQTPRYLIKTRGQQVTLSCSPISGHRSVSWYQQTPGQGLQFLFEYFSETQRNKGNFPGRFSGRQFSNSRSEMNVSTLELGDSALYLCASSLGGGTGTYNEQFFGPGTRLTVL.

V usage is TRBV4-3 and J usage is TRBJ1-2; 9 bases fit TRBD1. This CDR3 has 15 amino acids. Germline V lookup: CDR1 LGHNA, CDR2 YSLEER. Trimming removed 4 bases from V and 2 bases from J; junction bases left unmatched: 5. CDR3 bases: TGCGCCAGCAGCCGGAGGGGACAGGGAAACTATGGCTACACCTTC. This translates into CASSRRGQGNYGYTF.

The chain has TRBV2 and TRBJ2-7; perhaps TRBD2 as D (6 bases). Trimming left V 2 bases short and J 3 bases short, with 11 bases between. Germline V gene lookup returns CDR1 SNHLY and CDR2 FYNNEI. The CDR3 has 14 residues. CDR3 amino acids: CASSERRGGYEQYF. The CDR3 nucleotides are TGTGCCAGCAGTGAAAGGCGGGGTGGCTACGAGCAGTACTTC. The full variable domain, rest sourced from reference TRBV2 and TRBJ2-7, is EPEVTQTPSHQVTQMGQEVILRCVPISNHLYFYWYRQILGQKVEFLVSFYNNEISEKSEIFDDQFSVERPDGSNFTLKIRSTKLEDSAMYFCASSERRGGYEQYFGPGTRLTVT.

The rearrangement uses TRBV6-6 and TRBJ2-5; 7 nucleotides agree with TRBD1. Germline-derived CDR1 and CDR2 are MNHNY and SVGAGI (reference sequence). The length of the CDR3 is 12 residues. The J segment lost 5 bases and the V segment lost 9 bases, leaving 6 bases of the junction unmatched. DNA of the CDR3: TGTGCCAGTACAGGGGTTCAGGAGACCCAGTACTTC. Protein: CASTGVQETQYF.

The chain uses TRBV27 and TRBJ2-1; 7 bases fit TRBD2. From germline, CDR1 is MNHEY and CDR2 SMNVEV (reference sequence). This CDR3 has 15 residues. Trimming took 6 bases from V and 0 from J; bases not matched to a gene: 5. The CDR3 coding sequence is TGTGCCAGCAGGATCGGGGGGAGCTCCTACAATGAGCAGTTCTTC. It yields the protein CASRIGGSSYNEQFF.

CDR3 nucleotides: TGTGCCTGGACCCCCCGGTCAGGGGGCTCCTATAATTCACCCCTCCACTTT. Translating gives CAWTPRSGGSYNSPLHF. The rearrangement uses TRBV30 and TRBJ1-6; 7 bases are a match to TRBD1. The CDR3 is 17 amino acids. V lost 4 bases, J lost 0 bases, and 9 bases stayed unmatched. CDR1 and CDR2 from the germline V gene are GTSNPN and SVGIG (reference sequence). The full variable domain, its missing parts supplied by reference TRBV30 and TRBJ1-6, is SQTIHQWPATLVQPVGSPLSLECTVEGTSNPNLYWYRQAAGRGLQLLFYSVGIGQISSEVPQNLSASRPQDRQFILSSKKLLLSDSGFYLCAWTPRSGGSYNSPLHFGNGTRLTVT.